The 13 T cell receptor beta chains below were found in one sample sequenced in a study of blood T cell repertoires in COVID-19. Assay used: immunoSEQ multiplex PCR; TCRdb lists only in-frame clones, some missing. The sample consists of around 70,000 clones, about 89% of them appearing once. Sequenced: peripheral blood. Source of these receptors: a man between 50 and 59 years old with COVID-19, enrolled during active disease.

The chain carries TRBV6-5 and TRBJ2-5; 9 positions match TRBD1. The CDR3 sequence is 14 residues long. Germline CDR1 MNHEY, CDR2 SVGAGI. V trimming: 5 bases; J trimming: 6 bases; junction bases outside the gene matches: 7. CDR3 in amino acids: CASSTPQGAKTQYF. Written as DNA, the CDR3 is TGTGCCAGCAGTACACCACAGGGGGCAAAGACCCAGTACTTC.

With respect to this clone: One junction end disagrees with the germline gene, perhaps due to a read error. The rearrangement joins TRBV28 to TRBJ2-7, with TRBD1 identical over 7 bases. This CDR3 is built from 13 residues. Looked up from germline, CDR1 is MDHEN and CDR2 is SYDVKM. In DNA, the CDR3 is TGTGCCAGCAGACCTGGGGACAGAGCTCCACCGGAATTC. It translates to CASRPGDRAPPEF.

In its sample, this clone was seen a few times. This rearrangement joins TRBV19 to TRBJ2-1; 10 bases align to TRBD2. Trimming cost V 7 bases and J 5 bases; bases outside gene matches: 14. The CDR3 extends over 17 amino acids. Germline assignment: CDR1 LNHDA and CDR2 SQIVND (reference sequence). The CDR3 DNA reads TGTGCCAGTAATTCCCCCCAGACTAGCGGGTCCCACAATGAGCAGTTCTTC. Encoded protein: CASNSPQTSGSHNEQFF.

CDR3 in amino acids: CASSLGGPVSHGYTF. The CDR3 coding sequence is TGCGCCAGCAGCTTGGGGGGGCCCGTGTCGCATGGCTACACCTTC. This chain connects TRBV5-1 to TRBJ1-2; the D gene is possibly TRBD1 (6 bases). V was trimmed by 0 bases and J by 6 bases, leaving 15 bases between them. Germline V gene sequence: CDR1 SGHRS, CDR2 YFSETQ. The CDR3 has 15 residues.

This clone was counted a single time. The chain has TRBV27 and TRBJ2-1; D gene uncertain. This CDR3 has 14 amino acids. Germline CDR1 and CDR2: MNHEY and SMNVEV (reference sequence). Trimming removed 0 bases at V and 6 bases at J, with 9 bases between. CDR3 bases: TGTGCCAGCAGTTTATCGTGGCGAGGCAATGAGCAGTTCTTC. Amino acids: CASSLSWRGNEQFF.

This CDR3 reads CASSLLSGGYQETQYF. The DNA of the CDR3 is TGTGCCAGCAGCTTGCTTTCAGGGGGCTACCAAGAGACCCAGTACTTC. The genes are TRBV5-6 and TRBJ2-5, with 8 positions matching TRBD1. Germline values: CDR1 SGHDT, CDR2 YYEEEE. V shed 1 base, J shed 0 bases, and the junction held 5 bases outside the gene matches. The length of the CDR3 is 16 residues.

The chain combines TRBV27 with TRBJ1-2; a weak D match, TRBD1 (6 bases). CDR1 and CDR2 from the germline V gene are MNHEY and SMNVEV (reference sequence). The CDR3 has 12 amino acids. V lost 8 bases to trimming and J lost 6 bases, with 13 bases between them. CDR3 sequence reads: CASQGLDHGYTF. CDR3 in DNA: TGTGCCAGCCAGGGGTTAGATCATGGCTACACCTTC.

This clone appeared once. V usage is TRBV15 and J usage is TRBJ1-1; D not certain. CDR1 is LNHNV, CDR2 YYDKDF, per germline (reference sequence). V was pared by 1 base and J by 8 bases, with 5 bases between. CDR3 length equals 11 residues. The CDR3 sequence: CATSRGAEAFF. The CDR3 DNA reads as TGTGCCACCAGCAGAGGAGCAGAAGCTTTCTTT.

The gene calls are TRBV5-1 and TRBJ2-1, with unresolved D. The V end lost 1 base, the J end lost 0 bases, and 8 bases lay between the germline ends. The CDR3 spans 15 residues. Germline V CDR1 and CDR2: SGHRS, YFSETQ. CDR3 protein: CASSLITGSYNEQFF. The CDR3 DNA reads as TGCGCCAGCAGCTTGATTACGGGCTCCTACAATGAGCAGTTCTTC. Full variable domain (missing parts from reference TRBV5-1 and TRBJ2-1): KAGVTQTPRYLIKTRGQQVTLSCSPISGHRSVSWYQQTPGQGLQFLFEYFSETQRNKGNFPGRFSGRQFSNSRSEMNVSTLELGDSALYLCASSLITGSYNEQFFGPGTRLTVL.

The V call is TRBV7-2, the J call TRBJ2-3; 8 positions match TRBD2. This CDR3 has 15 residues. J lost 2 bases, V lost 5 bases, and 6 bases had no gene match. CDR1 SGHTA and CDR2 FQGNSA come from the germline V gene. The CDR3 nucleotides read TGTGCCAGCAGCCCGCAAGCGGGGGTCACAGATACGCAGTATTTT. Its protein is CASSPQAGVTDTQYF.

V and J are TRBV19 and TRBJ1-1, with no clear D. CDR1 LNHDA and CDR2 SQIVND come from the germline V gene (reference sequence). V was clipped by 9 bases and J by 3 bases, with 17 bases between them. The CDR3 is made up of 14 amino acids. The DNA of the CDR3 is TGTGCCAGCCTGGCTCATCTCGAGGACACTGAAGCTTTCTTT. It encodes CASLAHLEDTEAFF.

The chain is built from TRBV7-9 and TRBJ1-4; D ambiguous. Trimming left V 1 base short and J 0 bases short, with 12 bases between. CDR3 length: 17 amino acids. The V gene's germline CDR1 is SEHNR and CDR2 FQNEAQ (reference sequence). The CDR3 spells CASSLDRGVATNEKLFF. CDR3 DNA sequence: TGTGCCAGCAGCTTAGATCGGGGAGTTGCAACTAATGAAAAACTGTTTTTT.

This clone was observed a handful of times. J is TRBJ2-6 and V is TRBV19; the D is unclear. This CDR3 is built from 19 residues. From germline, CDR1 is LNHDA and CDR2 SQIVND (reference sequence). The ends were cut back, 3 bases at V and 2 bases at J, with 20 bases in the middle. The CDR3 region has the DNA TGTGCCAGTAGTATTATCAGATCAGTTCCCTCTGCTGGGGCCAACGTCCTGACTTTC. This encodes CASSIIRSVPSAGANVLTF.